The entry below gives a single TCR beta chain sequence along with its context. As yet, its antigen is unknown. CDR1 MNHEY and CDR2 SVGAGI come from the germline V gene. The CDR3 sequence is 11 residues long. V was cut by 6 bases and J by 6 bases, with 9 bases left in between. The data are from a study of shared clonotypes between healthy human individuals. Study background: Every donor yielded three CD4 naive, three CD4 memory, two CD8 naive and one CD8 memory plate. The study's findings and limits: The four-donor shared clonotypes exceeded non-shared clonotypes in generation probability, with non-shared ones scoring lower. Sorted-subset samples were not fully sequenced, rarefaction indicated.

Replicate PCRs from sorted subsets contained roughly 200 ng DNA, which is approximately 30,000 T cell genomes. This table comes from immunoSEQ multiplex PCR, and its TCRdb copy is limited to in-frame clones, with some not included. The repertoire holds approximately 2.3 million clones, with over 90% as singletons. The receptor's source is a man between 18 and 29 years old in good health. Some clones in this sample may be carry-over from other donors' samples. The rearrangement joins TRBV6-5 to TRBJ2-7; D may be TRBD2 (5 bases). Sequencing was done on a sample of naive CD4+ T cells from PBMCs. Noted subset: CD45RA+ positively selected. CDR3 loop: CASSPGVEQYF. CDR3 nucleotide sequence: TGTGCCAGCAGCCCCGGGGTCGAGCAGTACTTC.